Following are 29 T cell receptor beta chains from one sample sequenced in a study of a mutant IDH1 vaccine in newly diagnosed glioma. The time point was: week 11, during vaccination. One vaccine dose held 300 ug of mutant IDH1 20-mer peptide and came with topical imiquimod. Antigens for these TCRs are unknown. TCRdb's copy holds only in-frame clones and misses some; the assay was immunoSEQ multiplex PCR. This table has 20,000 to 25,000 clones, just over 70% appearing once. This material consisted of peripheral blood mononuclear cells (PBMCs), taken from a glioma patient whose treatment included an IDH1 peptide vaccine. These receptor sequences come from a man younger than 35 with glioma. Some clones in this sample may be carry-over from other donors' samples.

The chain combines TRBV5-6 with TRBJ2-1, with 8 bases that match TRBD2. Looked up from germline, CDR1 is SGHDT and CDR2 is YYEEEE. The V gene end was trimmed by 0 bases and the J gene end by 2 bases; junction bases not matched to a gene: 4. The CDR3 extends over 16 amino acids. As DNA, the CDR3 is TGTGCCAGCAGCTTGGAGCTAGCGGGCGCCTACAATGAGCAGTTCTTC. Its translation: CASSLELAGAYNEQFF.

The J gene is TRBJ2-2, the V gene TRBV13; TRBD2 matches 11 bases. Germline lookup yields CDR1 PRHDT and CDR2 FYEKMQ (reference sequence). After removal of 2 bases from V and 4 bases from J, the junction contained 6 bases not matched to a gene. CDR3 length: 17 residues. In DNA form, the CDR3 reads TGTGCCAGCAGCTTACCGTATAGCGGGAGGGGCACCGGGGAGCTGTTTTTT. Encoded protein: CASSLPYSGRGTGELFF.

This clone was counted only a few times. The chain carries TRBV7-9 and TRBJ2-5; D might be TRBD1 (6 bases). Deletions cut 5 bases from V and 0 bases from J, with 19 bases between. The CDR3 runs to 17 residues. The germline CDR1 and CDR2 sequences are SEHNR and FQNEAQ (reference sequence). The CDR3 loop reads CASSHYQLGAYQETQYF. In nucleotides, the CDR3 is TGTGCCAGCAGCCATTATCAGCTGGGGGCGTACCAAGAGACCCAGTACTTC. Full variable domain (missing parts from reference TRBV7-9 and TRBJ2-5): DTGVSQNPRHKITKRGQNVTFRCDPISEHNRLYWYRQTLGQGPEFLTYFQNEAQLEKSRLLSDRFSAERPKGSFSTLEIQRTEQGDSAMYLCASSHYQLGAYQETQYFGPGTRLLVL.

Only a few counts were recorded for this clone. The rearrangement uses TRBV7-9 and TRBJ1-3; a possible D gene is TRBD1 (6 bases). The V end was cut by 1 base, the J end by 0 bases, with 13 bases between. Looked up from germline, CDR1 is SEHNR and CDR2 is FQNEAQ (reference sequence). The CDR3 has 17 residues. CDR3 nucleotide sequence: TGTGCCAGCAGCTTAGGAGGGGGGACCCTCTCTGGAAACACCATATATTTT. It codes for CASSLGGGTLSGNTIYF.

The chain links TRBV15 to TRBJ1-3; possibly TRBD1 for D (5 bases). The germline V gene encodes CDR1 LNHNV and CDR2 YYDKDF (reference sequence). V was pared by 1 base and J by 0 bases, with 7 bases between. The CDR3 consists of 15 residues. CDR3 DNA: TGTGCCACCAGCAGAGTCGGGGGCTCTGGAAACACCATATATTTT. It codes for CATSRVGGSGNTIYF.

The chain carries TRBV27 and TRBJ2-7, with TRBD1 matching over 9 bases. Germline V gene data show CDR1 as MNHEY and CDR2 as SMNVEV (reference sequence). The ends lost 2 bases at V and 2 bases at J; junction bases unmatched: 4. The CDR3 contains 15 residues. For the CDR3, the DNA is TGTGCCAGCAGTTTAGCGACAGGGGGTCCCTACGAGCAGTACTTC. Protein product: CASSLATGGPYEQYF.

The chain joins TRBV4-3 to TRBJ2-7; 7 bases align to TRBD2. Per the germline V gene, CDR1 is LGHNA and CDR2 is YSLEER. V lost 0 bases and J lost 2; bases outside the gene matches: 7. The CDR3 totals 16 residues. Here the CDR3 DNA reads TGCGCCAGCAGCCAAGAAGTTACTAGCGCAGCCTACGAGCAGTACTTC. Protein product: CASSQEVTSAAYEQYF.

V gene TRBV5-5 combines with J gene TRBJ1-1, with D uncertain. The CDR3 spans 13 residues. The germline V and J ends were trimmed by 2 bases and 3 bases, with 8 bases remaining between them. CDR1 is SGHKS and CDR2 is YYEKEE in the germline V gene (reference sequence). CDR3 DNA: TGTGCCAGCAGCTTACTCACTCACACTGAAGCTTTCTTT. It is translated as CASSLLTHTEAFF.

This chain links TRBV5-1 with TRBJ2-7, with TRBD1 as a possible D gene (6 bases). The CDR3 sequence is 14 residues long. Germline-derived CDR1 and CDR2 are SGHRS and YFSETQ. Trimming shortened V by 0 bases and J by 4 bases, and 11 bases separated the two germline ends. CDR3 region: CASSLGSGVYEQYF. Written as DNA, the CDR3 is TGCGCCAGCAGCTTGGGATCAGGGGTGTACGAGCAGTACTTC.

The CDR3 loop is CASSSDRAGGYTF. The CDR3 DNA sequence: TGTGCCAGCAGTTCCGACAGGGCCGGGGGCTACACCTTC. The V gene is TRBV27, the J gene TRBJ1-2; 7 bases line up with TRBD1. This CDR3 is built from 13 residues. CDR1 is MNHEY and CDR2 is SMNVEV in the germline V gene (reference sequence). The V gene end was trimmed by 4 bases and the J gene end by 8 bases; junction bases not matched to a gene: 7.

The chain joins TRBV28 to TRBJ2-6; D ambiguous. The CDR3 consists of 16 residues. Deletions cut 8 bases from V and 0 bases from J, with 14 bases between. Looked up from germline, CDR1 is MDHEN and CDR2 is SYDVKM. Written as DNA, the CDR3 is TGTGCCAGCTGTTCGGCAGGTGGCTCTGGGGCCAACGTCCTGACTTTC. This encodes CASCSAGGSGANVLTF.

The chain couples TRBV7-2 to TRBJ2-5; 10 bases are shared with TRBD2. The CDR3 is made up of 16 amino acids. V shed 1 base, J shed 1 base, and the junction held 3 bases outside the gene matches. Germline CDR1 and CDR2: SGHTA and FQGNSA. The DNA for the CDR3 is TGTGCCAGCAGCTTAGGACTAGCGGGCGCCCAAGAGACCCAGTACTTC. It specifies CASSLGLAGAQETQYF.

This clone was recorded a few times. The chain has TRBV27 and TRBJ1-1; TRBD1 matches 10 bases. V shed 7 bases and J 0 bases; nucleotides not matched to a gene: 5. The CDR3 is made up of 15 amino acids. The germline V gene encodes CDR1 MNHEY and CDR2 SMNVEV (reference sequence). This chain's CDR3 is CASTRDRGMNTEAFF. The CDR3, as DNA: TGTGCCAGCACCCGGGACAGGGGTATGAACACTGAAGCTTTCTTT.

This chain uses TRBV4-1 with TRBJ1-4; D gene unclear. CDR3 length equals 13 residues. CDR1 is MGHRA, CDR2 YSYEKL, per germline. V lost 3 bases and J lost 14, with 16 bases in between. The DNA for the CDR3 is TGCGCCAGCAGCCACCCAGGCAGTCGGCCCCTGTTTTTT. The encoded protein is CASSHPGSRPLFF.

J is TRBJ2-7 and V is TRBV25-1; TRBD1 is a possible D gene (7 bases). Per germline, CDR1 MGHDK and CDR2 SYGVNS. The CDR3 covers 14 residues. The V and J ends lost 2 bases and 4 bases respectively, with 12 bases between them. CDR3 sequence: CASSETGEAYEQYF. Written as DNA, the CDR3 is TGTGCCAGCAGTGAAACAGGGGAGGCTTACGAGCAGTACTTC.

The V and J genes are TRBV4-1 and TRBJ1-1, with D unclear. With 4 bases removed from V and 1 base from J, the gap between germline ends came to 16 bases. The CDR3 consists of 16 residues. Germline V gives CDR1 MGHRA, CDR2 YSYEKL. The CDR3 reads CASSRRSGITNTEAFF. The DNA for the CDR3 is TGCGCCAGCAGCCGAAGAAGCGGGATCACGAACACTGAAGCTTTCTTT.

This clone was detected a few times. The chain employs TRBV27 and TRBJ1-5; D remains ambiguous. The germline CDR1 and CDR2 sequences are MNHEY and SMNVEV (reference sequence). Trimming took off 3 bases at V and 0 bases at J, with 9 bases between the two ends. This CDR3 region has 15 residues. CDR3 in amino acids: CASSFSPYSNQPQHF. For the CDR3, the DNA is TGTGCCAGCAGTTTTTCACCTTATAGCAATCAGCCCCAGCATTTT.

The genes are TRBV9 and TRBJ2-5; no definite D call. This CDR3 contains 15 residues. The V end was cut by 0 bases, the J end by 0 bases, with 9 bases between. The V gene's germline CDR1 is SGDLS and CDR2 YYNGEE. CDR3 DNA sequence: TGTGCCAGCAGCGTAGCACCCCTTTACCAAGAGACCCAGTACTTC. As protein: CASSVAPLYQETQYF.

V and J are TRBV9 and TRBJ1-1, with 8 bases matching TRBD1. V lost 4 bases, J lost 2 bases, and 16 bases stayed unmatched. The CDR3 runs to 18 residues. Germline CDR1 is SGDLS and CDR2 is YYNGEE. The CDR3 reads CASSLRGAAGTGNTEAFF. Written as DNA, the CDR3 is TGTGCCAGCAGCCTACGAGGGGCGGCGGGGACAGGAAACACTGAAGCTTTCTTT.

This chain joins TRBV5-1 and TRBJ2-2; possible D gene TRBD1, 6 bases. The CDR3 is 14 residues long. Deletions cut 2 bases from V and 6 bases from J, with 11 bases between. Germline V CDR1 and CDR2: SGHRS, YFSETQ. In DNA form, the CDR3 reads TGCGCCAGCAGCTTTACAGGGTCGGCCGGGGAGCTGTTTTTT. Protein: CASSFTGSAGELFF.

The V and J genes are TRBV13 and TRBJ1-5, with D possibly TRBD1 on 5 matching bases. Per the germline V gene, CDR1 is PRHDT and CDR2 is FYEKMQ (reference sequence). The germline V and J ends were trimmed by 1 base and 9 bases, with 10 bases remaining between them. The CDR3 totals 13 residues. CDR3 nucleotides: TGTGCCAGCAGCTTAGCAGGGTCCGGGCCCCAGCATTTT. It yields the protein CASSLAGSGPQHF. Drawing the rest from reference TRBV13 and TRBJ1-5, the complete variable domain is AAGVIQSPRHLIKEKRETATLKCYPIPRHDTVYWYQQGPGQDPQFLISFYEKMQSDKGSIPDRFSAQQFSDYHSELNMSSLELGDSALYFCASSLAGSGPQHFGDGTRLSIL.

J is TRBJ1-4 and V is TRBV4-3; 10 bases fit TRBD1. Germline CDR1 reads LGHNA; CDR2 reads YSLEER. The length of the CDR3 is 15 residues. The V and J ends lost 8 bases and 6 bases, in that order; junction bases with no gene match: 9. CDR3 in DNA: TGCGCCAGCGGACAGACAGGGGGCAGGGATGAAAAACTGTTTTTT. This translates into CASGQTGGRDEKLFF.

This clone appeared a few times. This rearrangement joins TRBV2 to TRBJ1-1, with a tentative D call TRBD1 (5 bases). Germline CDR1 is SNHLY and CDR2 is FYNNEI. CDR3 length: 12 amino acids. The germline V and J ends were trimmed by 7 bases and 11 bases, with 17 bases remaining between them. The CDR3 protein is CASKGSTVGAFF. CDR3 sequence (DNA): TGTGCCAGCAAGGGGTCCACCGTAGGGGCTTTCTTT.

The chain employs TRBV5-8 and TRBJ2-6; the D is unclear. Deletions cut 7 bases from V and 0 bases from J, with 17 bases between. CDR3 length equals 17 residues. CDR1 and CDR2 (germline): SGHTS, YDEGEE. The CDR3 region has the DNA TGTGCCAGCCGCCTACGAACCAGAGACTCTGGGGCCAACGTCCTGACTTTC. As protein: CASRLRTRDSGANVLTF.

This chain links TRBV6-1 with TRBJ1-5, with D perhaps matching TRBD1 (5 bases). CDR3 length: 16 amino acids. CDR1 MNHNS and CDR2 SASEGT come from the germline V gene. Trimming shortened V by 2 bases and J by 11 bases, and 22 bases separated the two germline ends. The CDR3 nucleotides read TGTGCCAGCAGTGAACTCGGTCGGGGGGGATCAGCGGCCCAGCATTTT. Translation: CASSELGRGGSAAQHF.

This clone has a handful of counts. V is TRBV7-6 and J is TRBJ1-5; 9 bases match TRBD1. The V gene's germline CDR1 is SGHVS and CDR2 FNYEAQ. The junction had 5 bases not matched to a gene; V was cut back by 5 bases and J by 6 bases. The CDR3 length is 14 residues. The CDR3 DNA reads as TGTGCCAGCAGCCTCGGGACAGGGACTCAGCCCCAGCATTTT. Protein product: CASSLGTGTQPQHF.

Written as DNA, the CDR3 is TGTGCCAGTAGTATGGGACAGACGAAAGGCTTCTTT. Amino acids: CASSMGQTKGFF. J is TRBJ1-1 and V is TRBV19, with 7 bases matching TRBD1. There are 12 residues in the CDR3. With V trimmed by 3 bases and J by 14 bases, 9 bases remained unmatched. Germline values: CDR1 LNHDA, CDR2 SQIVND (reference sequence).

This clone has a handful of counts. The chain links TRBV20-1 to TRBJ1-1, with D unclear. Germline CDR1 is DFQATT and CDR2 is SNEGSKA (reference sequence). The CDR3 length is 11 residues. With 4 bases removed from V and 2 bases from J, the gap between germline ends came to 5 bases. The DNA of the CDR3 is TGCAGTGCTACAGATAACACTGAAGCTTTCTTT. Translating gives CSATDNTEAFF.

This chain uses TRBV27 with TRBJ2-7, with D perhaps matching TRBD1 (5 bases). This CDR3 has 13 residues. V was pared by 4 bases and J by 0 bases, with 7 bases between. The germline CDR1 and CDR2 sequences are MNHEY and SMNVEV (reference sequence). Written as DNA, the CDR3 is TGTGCCAGCAGTTGGGGCGGCTCCTACGAGCAGTACTTC. It codes for CASSWGGSYEQYF.